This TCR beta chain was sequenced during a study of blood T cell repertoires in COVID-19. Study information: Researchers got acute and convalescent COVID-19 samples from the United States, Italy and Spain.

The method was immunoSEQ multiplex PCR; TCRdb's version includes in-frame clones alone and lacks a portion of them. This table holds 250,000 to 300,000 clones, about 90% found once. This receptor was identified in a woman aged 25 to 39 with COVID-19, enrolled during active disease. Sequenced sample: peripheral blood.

The CDR3 region is CASSLDRSSGDYNEQFF. The CDR3 DNA follows: TGTGCCAGCAGCTTAGATAGGTCTAGCGGGGATTACAATGAGCAGTTCTTC. V and J are TRBV7-2 and TRBJ2-1; 9 bases align to TRBD2. J gave up 4 bases and V 1 base, and 8 bases lay outside the gene matches. This CDR3 comprises 17 residues. From germline, CDR1 is SGHTA and CDR2 FQGNSA.